Presented here are 27 T cell receptor beta chains from one specimen sequenced in a study of blood T cell repertoires in COVID-19. The repertoire was sequenced with immunoSEQ multiplex PCR; TCRdb's copy has only in-frame clones and lacks some. This table has about 74,000 clones, roughly four fifths appearing once. Sequencing input: peripheral blood. These receptors came from a man older than 75 with acute or convalescent COVID-19.

This clone was found once. J is TRBJ1-2 and V is TRBV10-3; 8 bases are a match to TRBD1. The CDR3 extends over 13 amino acids. Germline values: CDR1 ENHRY, CDR2 SYGVKD. V shed 10 bases and J 6 bases; nucleotides not matched to a gene: 10. The CDR3 DNA reads as TGTGCCACCGGCCAGACAGGGGAAAATGGCTACACCTTC. This gives the protein CATGQTGENGYTF.

V usage is TRBV7-2 and J usage is TRBJ1-1, with D possibly TRBD1 on 5 matching bases. Trimming shortened V by 2 bases and J by 2 bases, and 24 bases separated the two germline ends. Per germline, CDR1 SGHTA and CDR2 FQGNSA. The CDR3 covers 19 residues. CDR3 DNA sequence: TGTGCCAGCAGCTTAAGAGGGGTCGGCGGGCGGAGGGTTAACACTGAAGCTTTCTTT. Protein: CASSLRGVGGRRVNTEAFF.

The V call is TRBV5-1, the J call TRBJ2-2, with no clear D. Germline V gene sequence: CDR1 SGHRS, CDR2 YFSETQ. V was pared by 4 bases and J by 5 bases, with 18 bases between. The CDR3 extends over 16 amino acids. The CDR3 loop reads CASSLLWRGLTGELFF. CDR3 DNA: TGCGCCAGCAGCCTCCTTTGGCGCGGCTTGACCGGGGAGCTGTTTTTT.

This chain uses TRBV5-1 with TRBJ2-1, with D maybe TRBD2 (5 bases). This CDR3 contains 16 residues. Trimming cost V 6 bases and J 7 bases, with 23 bases left between them. From germline, CDR1 is SGHRS and CDR2 YFSETQ. This chain's CDR3 is CASTFLPSPSGNEQFF. CDR3 in DNA: TGCGCCAGCACTTTCCTCCCGTCTCCATCGGGAAATGAGCAGTTCTTC.

This chain connects TRBV28 to TRBJ2-7, with a possible D match to TRBD2 (7 bases). The CDR3 consists of 15 residues. CDR1 is MDHEN and CDR2 is SYDVKM in the germline V gene. V was pared by 6 bases and J by 2 bases, with 17 bases between. The CDR3 is CASSSQGGGAYEQYF. Written as DNA, the CDR3 is TGTGCCAGCAGCTCCCAGGGAGGGGGAGCCTACGAGCAGTACTTC.

V gene TRBV27 combines with J gene TRBJ1-2, with 7 bases lining up with TRBD1. After removal of 8 bases from V and 8 bases from J, the junction contained 5 bases not matched to a gene. The CDR3 is 11 residues long. The V gene's germline CDR1 is MNHEY and CDR2 SMNVEV (reference sequence). In DNA, the CDR3 is TGTGCCAGCTCACAGGGGTACGGCTACACCTTC. Its protein product is CASSQGYGYTF.

V gene TRBV5-8 combines with J gene TRBJ1-3; D call uncertain. Germline V gives CDR1 SGHTS, CDR2 YDEGEE. The CDR3 has 14 residues. Trimming removed 2 bases from V and 3 bases from J, with 9 bases in between. As DNA, the CDR3 is TGTGCCAGCAGCTTAAAACTAAGTGGAAACACCATATATTTT. Translation: CASSLKLSGNTIYF.

The chain links TRBV4-3 to TRBJ2-2; 12 bases fit TRBD2. The CDR3 is made up of 15 amino acids. Germline lookup yields CDR1 LGHNA and CDR2 YSLEER. The trim removed 1 base at V and 6 bases at J, leaving 0 bases unmatched. CDR3 sequence reads: CASSQGTSGAGELFF. Here the CDR3 DNA reads TGCGCCAGCAGCCAAGGGACTAGCGGGGCCGGGGAGCTGTTTTTT.

The chain couples TRBV2 to TRBJ2-5, with TRBD1 matching 9 bases. Germline lookup yields CDR1 SNHLY and CDR2 FYNNEI. The CDR3 covers 15 residues. With V trimmed by 5 bases and J by 1 base, 5 bases remained unmatched. The CDR3 sequence: CASSRDRVGQETQYF. The CDR3 nucleotides read TGTGCCAGCAGTCGGGACAGGGTAGGCCAAGAGACCCAGTACTTC.

The V gene is TRBV6-5, the J gene TRBJ2-5; tentative D call: TRBD1 (6 bases). The germline V gene encodes CDR1 MNHEY and CDR2 SVGAGI. The CDR3 is made up of 13 amino acids. Between the trimmed V and J ends, which lost 6 bases and 2 bases, there was a span of 10 bases. The CDR3 spells CASRDGQQETQYF. In DNA form, the CDR3 reads TGTGCCAGCAGGGATGGACAGCAAGAGACCCAGTACTTC.

The CDR3 reads CASRPHLGQGEEAFF. For the CDR3, the DNA is TGTGCCAGCAGGCCGCACCTAGGACAGGGGGAAGAAGCTTTCTTT. V usage is TRBV2 and J usage is TRBJ1-1; 10 bases line up with TRBD1. V lost 6 bases and J lost 8; bases outside the gene matches: 12. CDR1 is SNHLY and CDR2 is FYNNEI in the germline V gene. The CDR3 is 15 amino acids.

The chain carries TRBV4-3 and TRBJ2-6; D is unclear. The CDR3 totals 16 residues. Looked up from germline, CDR1 is LGHNA and CDR2 is YSLEER. With 1 base removed from V and 0 bases from J, the gap between germline ends came to 7 bases. CDR3 in amino acids: CASSQVRGSGANVLTF. The DNA for the CDR3 is TGCGCCAGCAGCCAAGTGCGAGGCTCTGGGGCCAACGTCCTGACTTTC.

The chain has TRBV6-5 and TRBJ1-4, with a tentative D call TRBD1 (5 bases). V lost 0 bases and J 8 bases, leaving 13 bases between the germline ends. The CDR3 is made up of 15 amino acids. Germline CDR1 is MNHEY and CDR2 is SVGAGI. CDR3 region: CASSYSTAGREKLFF. CDR3 coding DNA: TGTGCCAGCAGTTACTCGACAGCAGGGCGGGAAAAACTGTTTTTT.

This chain connects TRBV10-2 to TRBJ1-6, with TRBD1 matching 7 bases. The CDR3 runs 14 residues. With 0 bases clipped from V and 8 bases from J, the junction kept 1 base outside the gene matches. Germline lookup yields CDR1 WSHSY and CDR2 SAAADI. CDR3 DNA sequence: TGCGCCAGCAGTGAGTCCCAGGGGGATTCACCCCTCCACTTT. It specifies CASSESQGDSPLHF.

The gene calls are TRBV5-6 and TRBJ2-7; D gene unclear. This CDR3 has 11 residues. V was shortened by 7 bases and J by 4 bases, with 9 bases between the two germline ends. Per germline, CDR1 SGHDT and CDR2 YYEEEE. Here the CDR3 DNA reads TGTGCCAGCGGTCCGGTTTACGAGCAGTACTTC. This gives the protein CASGPVYEQYF.

The V and J genes are TRBV2 and TRBJ1-2, with 8 bases identical to TRBD1. Trimming at V came to 2 bases and at J to 4 bases, leaving 6 bases not matched to a gene. Per germline, CDR1 SNHLY and CDR2 FYNNEI. CDR3 length: 15 amino acids. The CDR3 is CASSEQGARSYGYTF. The CDR3 DNA reads TGTGCCAGCAGTGAACAGGGGGCTCGATCCTATGGCTACACCTTC.

The chain joins TRBV11-3 to TRBJ2-2, with D possibly being TRBD2 (6 bases). The V end lost 2 bases, the J end lost 3 bases, and 10 bases lay between the germline ends. CDR3 size: 15 residues. Germline CDR1 is SGHNT and CDR2 is YENEEA. The CDR3 coding sequence is TGTGCCAGCAGCTTATCCGGGACTGACACCGGGGAGCTGTTTTTT. Translated: CASSLSGTDTGELFF. Complete variable domain (other parts from reference TRBV11-3 and TRBJ2-2): EAGVVQSPRYKIIEKKQPVAFWCNPISGHNTLYWYLQNLGQGPELLIRYENEEAVDDSQLPKDRFSAERLKGVDSTLKIQPAELGDSAVYLCASSLSGTDTGELFFGEGSRLTVL.

V usage is TRBV18 and J usage is TRBJ2-3; the D gene is possibly TRBD1 (6 bases). V lost 3 bases to trimming and J lost 6 bases, with 10 bases between them. This CDR3 comprises 13 residues. Germline CDR1 KGHSH, CDR2 LQKENI. CDR3 region: CASSPGQRDTQYF. As DNA, the CDR3 is TGTGCCAGCTCACCCGGACAGCGGGATACGCAGTATTTT.

The chain combines TRBV7-8 with TRBJ1-2; 12 nucleotides agree with TRBD1. Germline V lookup: CDR1 SGHVS, CDR2 FQNEAQ. CDR3 length: 14 amino acids. The V segment lost 7 bases and the J segment 5 bases; nucleotides outside the gene matches: 5. This CDR3 is CASNPGQGAYGYTF. DNA for the CDR3: TGTGCCAGCAACCCGGGACAGGGGGCGTATGGCTACACCTTC.

The V call is TRBV28, the J call TRBJ2-7, with D perhaps TRBD1 (6 bases). Germline loops: CDR1 MDHEN, CDR2 SYDVKM. The CDR3 has 14 residues. V was shortened by 2 bases and J by 2 bases, with 10 bases between the two germline ends. CDR3 coding DNA: TGTGCCAGCAGTTTAATGGGACATACCTACGAGCAGTACTTC. This encodes CASSLMGHTYEQYF.

The V gene is TRBV5-1, the J gene TRBJ2-5, with 12 bases that match TRBD2. The CDR3 is 17 amino acids. Germline assignment: CDR1 SGHRS and CDR2 YFSETQ. Trimming cost V 0 bases and J 1 base; bases outside gene matches: 4. The CDR3 sequence: CASSLGGTSGRQETQYF. DNA of the CDR3: TGCGCCAGCAGCTTGGGGGGGACTAGCGGGCGCCAAGAGACCCAGTACTTC.

This rearrangement joins TRBV6-2 or TRBV6-3 to TRBJ2-3; tentative D call: TRBD2 (6 bases). Germline CDR1 and CDR2: MNHEY and SVGEGT. The CDR3 runs to 17 residues. V lost 4 bases and J 0 bases, leaving 17 bases between the germline ends. Here the CDR3 reads CASSSGLPRTSTDTQYF. In DNA, the CDR3 is TGTGCCAGCAGTTCGGGACTCCCGAGGACTAGCACAGATACGCAGTATTTT.

Only a few counts were recorded for this clone. This rearrangement joins TRBV28 to TRBJ1-1; 11 positions agree with TRBD1. Germline V CDR1 and CDR2: MDHEN, SYDVKM. J gave up 1 base and V 2 bases, and 6 bases lay outside the gene matches. The CDR3 consists of 17 residues. The CDR3 DNA follows: TGTGCCAGCAGTTTAAACGGACAGGGGGCTTGGAACACTGAAGCTTTCTTT. Amino acid sequence: CASSLNGQGAWNTEAFF.

The chain links TRBV29-1 to TRBJ1-3; D remains ambiguous. V shed 4 bases and J shed 2 bases, with 18 bases lying between them. Per the germline V gene, CDR1 is SQVTM and CDR2 is ANQGSEA. The length of the CDR3 is 16 residues. Written as DNA, the CDR3 is TGCAGCGTTGGTGGAGGAACCCCATCTCCTGGAAACACCATATATTTT. It yields the protein CSVGGGTPSPGNTIYF.

The rearrangement joins TRBV7-3 to TRBJ2-1; no firm D call. Germline CDR1 SGHTA, CDR2 FQGTGA. V gave up 5 bases and J gave up 2 bases, with 13 bases separating them. This CDR3 has 15 amino acids. The CDR3 loop reads CASSTSPSTYNEQFF. The CDR3 DNA sequence: TGTGCCAGCAGCACCAGCCCTAGTACCTACAATGAGCAGTTCTTC.

This chain connects TRBV7-8 to TRBJ1-2; TRBD1 might be the D (5 bases). The CDR3 contains 14 residues. CDR1 and CDR2 from the germline V gene are SGHVS and FQNEAQ. V dropped 4 bases and J dropped 6 bases, with 15 bases sitting between them. CDR3 coding DNA: TGTGCCAGCAGCTCGGCTTGGGGAGGGGATGGCTACACCTTC. Its translation: CASSSAWGGDGYTF.

V and J are TRBV4-1 and TRBJ2-7; D possibly corresponds to TRBD1 (5 bases). CDR1 is MGHRA and CDR2 is YSYEKL in the germline V gene. The ends were cut back, 0 bases at V and 2 bases at J, with 14 bases in the middle. CDR3 size: 16 residues. The CDR3 reads CASSQEAQGAAYEQYF. CDR3 coding DNA: TGCGCCAGCAGCCAAGAGGCCCAGGGTGCGGCCTACGAGCAGTACTTC.